This TCR beta chain appears in the sequencing data of a study of blood T cells in healthy people across ages (dated by TCRdb to between 2014 and 2017). About the full investigation: In model experiments, template switching captured about one uniquely barcoded TCR beta cDNA molecule for every two T cells. For two donors (one aged 18 to 29 and one aged 80 or older), the study analyzed two additional independent replicas of 1 million unique cDNA reads from the same blood draw. The donors were divided into four age groups: young (average approximately 15 years), middle-aged (around 41), aged (roughly 66) and long-lived (around 87). To avoid experimental bias, donors of different ages were spread randomly across the sequencing lanes. The study measured age-related changes in TCR beta repertoire diversity using deep sequencing normalized with unique cDNA molecular identifiers. What the research found in general, with its limitations: Compared with the aged group, the long-lived group had more naive CD4+ T cells, fewer expanded clones and increased TCR diversity, suggesting age selection. Observed TCR beta diversity per million T cells fell roughly linearly with age, and a significant reduction was already apparent by age about 36. Estimates of total diversity based on one million sequenced T cells were regarded as lower bounds and as underestimates. Since profiling was done on bulk unsorted PBMCs, naive and antigen-experienced compartments could not be conclusively compared. Because donor CMV infection status was unknown, age-related changes in expanded clonotypes were potentially confounded. A strong correlation was found between observed TCR beta diversity and the percentage of naive T cells measured by flow cytometry.

In the germline V gene, CDR1 corresponds to MGHRA and CDR2 to YSYEKL. The V end gives up 0 bases and the J end 4 bases, leaving 4 bases in the junction not matched to a gene. From the cysteine up to the phenylalanine, the CDR3 has a length of 15 residues. This entry keeps only the CDR3 DNA: 45 bases, framed from base 1. The sample holds a few counts of this clonotype. No cognate antigen has been identified for it. Per-base qualities were not stored, and no clone one base away is much larger. The library was made by 5' RACE. These reads were obtained on an Illumina HiSeq 2500. A second roughly 6 to 12 cycle PCR used a sample-barcoded 5' primer and a J-beta primer mix. A unique molecular identifier was introduced onto each TCR beta cDNA molecule by a template-switch 5' adaptor carrying 12 random nucleotides. Each sample yielded at least 3 million CDR3-containing paired-end reads. First-strand cDNA was synthesized from all RNA with the Mint cDNA synthesis kit, primed by a TRBC-specific oligonucleotide. Following uracil-DNA glycosylase treatment, a first 18-cycle PCR with universal primers M1SS and BC2_uni_R was performed on all cDNA. The authors' analysis ran thus. For normalization, 1 million high-quality reads, each with a distinct molecular identifier, were randomly selected from each sample. Instead of being binned into consensus sequences, reads that shared molecular identifiers were thrown out. MiTCR, set to a Q25 quality threshold and the strictest error-elimination algorithm, was used for CDR3 identification, clonotype clustering and error correction. A nonparametric unseen species model with Euler transformation was used to estimate a lower bound on total TCR beta diversity. TCRdb ran its own pipeline on the public reads, namely fastp trimming at Q25 and MiXCR clone calling, and kept in-frame beta chains. CDR3 protein duplicates are merged, each entry listing the most common genes and DNA. TCRdb assigned the V and J calls; the authors' analysis was not used. This sample is represented by more than 1,400,000 distinct CDR3 sequences; about 43% of them were singletons. The top ten constitute 6.5% to 10% of the sample.

Systemically healthy Caucasian individuals from Russia, 39 in total and aged roughly 6 to 90 years, were included as donors. Ten milliliters of peripheral blood were drawn from each donor into EDTA-treated Vacutainer tubes. PBMCs were isolated by Ficoll-Paque density-gradient centrifugation, with at least 7 million obtained per sample. Total RNA was extracted from PBMCs with Trizol reagent, with at least 5 micrograms obtained per sample. For every donor, flow cytometry on a PBMC aliquot measured the percentage of naive CD45RAhigh/CD27high T cells. The sample consisted of blood. Recombination joined TRBV4-1 with TRBJ1-2, and TRBD1 matches 8 of the central bases. The receptor comes from a woman between 18 and 30 years old in good health. CDR3 protein: CASSQETGETYGYTF. The nucleotides read TGCGCCAGCAGCCAAGAGACAGGGGAGACCTATGGCTACACCTTC.